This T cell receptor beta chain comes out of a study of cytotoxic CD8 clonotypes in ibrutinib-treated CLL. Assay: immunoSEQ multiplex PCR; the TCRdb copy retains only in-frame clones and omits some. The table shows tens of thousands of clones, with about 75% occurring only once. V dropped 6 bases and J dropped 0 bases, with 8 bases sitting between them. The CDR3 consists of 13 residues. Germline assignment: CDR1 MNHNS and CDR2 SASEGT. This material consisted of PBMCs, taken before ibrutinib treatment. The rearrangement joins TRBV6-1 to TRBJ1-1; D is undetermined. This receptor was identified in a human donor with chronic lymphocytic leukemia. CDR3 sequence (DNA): TGTGCCAGCAGGTCGGGCGTGAACACTGAAGCTTTCTTT. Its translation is CASRSGVNTEAFF.